These 27 T cell receptor beta chains share one sample of origin, sequenced in a study of cytomegalovirus exposure and HLA in healthy donors. The primer mix had 60 Vbeta and 13 Jbeta primers. The table came from immunoSEQ multiplex PCR; TCRdb's copy has only in-frame clones and leaves some out. The sample includes around 150,000 clones, around 80% of them seen just once. Sequencing was performed on PBMCs. The receptors shown here come from a boy younger than 10 in good health and CMV-seronegative.

This clone has only one observation. The chain employs TRBV7-6 and TRBJ2-1, with a possible D match to TRBD2 (6 bases). Trimming removed 8 bases from V and 0 bases from J, with 14 bases in between. This CDR3 has 15 residues. The V gene's germline CDR1 is SGHVS and CDR2 FNYEAQ. The CDR3, as DNA: TGTGCCAGCCTGGAGGGCCATAACTCCTACAATGAGCAGTTCTTC. It yields the protein CASLEGHNSYNEQFF.

The rearrangement links TRBV5-6 to TRBJ1-1; 11 positions match TRBD1. V gave up 6 bases and J gave up 5 bases; unmatched junction bases: 9. The CDR3 has 15 amino acids. The germline V gene has CDR1 SGHDT and CDR2 YYEEEE. CDR3 nucleotide sequence: TGTGCCAGCACCACGGGACAGGGGGGAGGTACTGAAGCTTTCTTT. This sequence encodes CASTTGQGGGTEAFF.

CDR3 sequence: CASSKTGALYGYTF. CDR3 coding DNA: TGTGCCAGCAGTAAGACAGGCGCCCTCTATGGCTACACCTTC. This chain joins TRBV6-5 and TRBJ1-2; D perhaps matches TRBD1 (6 bases). Trimming pared 5 bases from V and 4 bases from J, leaving 14 bases between. The CDR3 spans 14 residues. The germline V gene encodes CDR1 MNHEY and CDR2 SVGAGI.

The chain couples TRBV29-1 to TRBJ1-4; a weak D match, TRBD1 (6 bases). The CDR3 covers 14 residues. The germline V and J ends were trimmed by 6 bases and 5 bases, with 16 bases remaining between them. Germline CDR1 and CDR2: SQVTM and ANQGSEA. CDR3 nucleotides: TGCAGCGTAACGGAGGGGGGGAAGAATGAAAAACTGTTTTTT. Its translation: CSVTEGGKNEKLFF.

The rearrangement joins TRBV5-6 to TRBJ1-5; maybe TRBD1 (6 bases). This CDR3 spans 15 amino acids. The V end lost 4 bases, the J end lost 5 bases, and 16 bases lay between the germline ends. Per the germline V gene, CDR1 is SGHDT and CDR2 is YYEEEE. The CDR3 region is CASSMKDRPHQPQHF. The CDR3 region has the DNA TGTGCCAGCAGCATGAAGGACAGACCTCATCAGCCCCAGCATTTT.

The rearrangement joins TRBV14 to TRBJ2-3; 10 positions agree with TRBD1. With 4 bases clipped from V and 6 bases from J, the junction kept 4 bases outside the gene matches. Germline V lookup: CDR1 SGHDN, CDR2 FVKESK. The CDR3 covers 14 residues. For the CDR3, the DNA is TGTGCCAGCAGCCTGACAGGGGGCTTTGATACGCAGTATTTT. Translation: CASSLTGGFDTQYF.

The chain carries TRBV7-8 and TRBJ2-5; possible D gene TRBD2, 6 bases. The DNA end favors TRBJ2-7, so the J call may be wrong. The germline V gene has CDR1 SGHVS and CDR2 FQNEAQ. CDR3 size: 15 residues. Written as DNA, the CDR3 is TGTGCCAGCAGCCCCGCGGCTAGCGTGGAGTACGAGCAGTACTTC. Translating gives CASSPAASVEYEQYF.

The V and J genes are TRBV6-1 and TRBJ2-1; D unclear. V was shortened by 3 bases and J by 3 bases, with 3 bases between the two germline ends. CDR3 length: 12 amino acids. Germline lookup yields CDR1 MNHNS and CDR2 SASEGT. CDR3 loop: CASSDNYNEQFF. The CDR3 DNA is TGTGCCAGCAGTGATAACTACAATGAGCAGTTCTTC.

This chain uses TRBV14 with TRBJ2-5; 11 nucleotides align to TRBD1. Germline lookup yields CDR1 SGHDN and CDR2 FVKESK. V lost 5 bases, J lost 4 bases, and 6 bases stayed unmatched. CDR3 length: 15 amino acids. The CDR3 region has the DNA TGTGCCAGCAGCTATAGGACAGGGGGCGTAGAGACCCAGTACTTC. It translates to CASSYRTGGVETQYF.

The chain has TRBV5-6 and TRBJ2-7, with TRBD1 matching over 8 bases. The V segment lost 1 base and the J segment 7 bases; nucleotides outside the gene matches: 1. CDR1 and CDR2 (germline): SGHDT, YYEEEE. The CDR3 is 12 residues long. CDR3 loop: CASSLNRGEQYF. The CDR3 coding sequence is TGTGCCAGCAGCTTGAACAGGGGGGAGCAGTACTTC. Combining the CDR3 with reference TRBV5-6 and TRBJ2-7 gives the whole variable domain DAGVTQSPTHLIKTRGQQVTLRCSPKSGHDTVSWYQQALGQGPQFIFQYYEEEERQRGNFPDRFSGHQFPNYSSELNVNALLLGDSALYLCASSLNRGEQYFGPGTRLTVT.

This chain connects TRBV6-5 to TRBJ2-5, with a possible D match to TRBD1 (5 bases). Trimming took 2 bases from V and 5 from J, leaving 18 bases between them. Germline-derived CDR1 and CDR2 are MNHEY and SVGAGI. The CDR3 spans 16 residues. The CDR3 is CASSYEEQVRWETQYF. For the CDR3, the DNA is TGTGCCAGCAGTTACGAGGAACAGGTGCGTTGGGAGACCCAGTACTTC.

The chain carries TRBV28 and TRBJ1-4; D is perhaps TRBD1 (5 bases). CDR1 and CDR2 from the germline V gene are MDHEN and SYDVKM. This CDR3 has 15 residues. The ends were cut back, 6 bases at V and 6 bases at J, with 17 bases in the middle. The CDR3 here is CASSVQDGRYEKLFF. The CDR3 DNA reads as TGTGCCAGCAGCGTACAGGATGGGAGGTATGAAAAACTGTTTTTT.

This clone was seen a single time. The chain links TRBV4-2 to TRBJ1-4; D is uncertain. There are 15 residues in the CDR3. Deletions cut 8 bases from V and 5 bases from J, with 18 bases between. CDR1 and CDR2 (germline): LGHNA, YNFKEQ. The CDR3 sequence: CASALEGETNEKLFF. CDR3 in DNA: TGTGCCAGCGCATTAGAGGGAGAGACGAATGAAAAACTGTTTTTT.

This chain joins TRBV7-3 and TRBJ2-7; D ambiguous. Trimming left V 0 bases short and J 1 base short, with 10 bases between. This CDR3 region has 15 residues. Germline assignment: CDR1 SGHTA and CDR2 FQGTGA. The CDR3 coding sequence is TGTGCCAGCAGCTTAACACGGCGACAATCCTACGAGCAGTACTTC. Encoded protein: CASSLTRRQSYEQYF. The whole variable domain, remainder taken from reference TRBV7-3 and TRBJ2-7, is GAGVSQTPSNKVTEKGKYVELRCDPISGHTALYWYRQSLGQGPEFLIYFQGTGAADDSGLPNDRFFAVRPEGSVSTLKIQRTERGDSAVYLCASSLTRRQSYEQYFGPGTRLTVT.

V and J are TRBV11-3 and TRBJ1-2; 8 bases line up with TRBD1. V dropped 4 bases and J dropped 4; count of bases not matched to a gene: 2. Germline V gives CDR1 SGHNT, CDR2 YENEEA. The CDR3 covers 13 residues. The CDR3 DNA sequence: TGTGCCAGCAGCTCCGGACAGGGCTATGGCTACACCTTC. Translating gives CASSSGQGYGYTF.

The chain carries TRBV7-2 and TRBJ2-1; 10 nucleotides agree with TRBD2. V was pared by 1 base and J by 6 bases, with 9 bases of the junction left unmatched. The CDR3 consists of 17 residues. CDR1 SGHTA and CDR2 FQGNSA come from the germline V gene. CDR3 nucleotide sequence: TGTGCCAGCAGCTTAGGCAATACGGCTAGCGGGAGCAATGAGCAGTTCTTC. This translates into CASSLGNTASGSNEQFF.

The V call is TRBV19, the J call TRBJ2-2, with 11 bases lining up with TRBD2. Trimming cost V 3 bases and J 4 bases; bases outside gene matches: 10. This CDR3 has 18 amino acids. CDR1 and CDR2 (germline): LNHDA, SQIVND (reference sequence). CDR3 loop: CASSMMLAGGSFTGELFF. The DNA of the CDR3 is TGTGCCAGTAGTATGATGCTAGCGGGAGGTAGTTTCACCGGGGAGCTGTTTTTT.

The V call is TRBV11-3, the J call TRBJ2-2; TRBD1 matches 9 bases. This CDR3 spans 15 amino acids. V shed 7 bases, J shed 6 bases, and the junction held 9 bases outside the gene matches. Germline V gene lookup returns CDR1 SGHNT and CDR2 YENEEA. The CDR3 region is CASKRGTGISGELFF. The CDR3 region has the DNA TGTGCCAGCAAACGAGGGACAGGGATATCCGGGGAGCTGTTTTTT.

V is TRBV5-4 and J is TRBJ1-1, with a possible D match to TRBD1 (6 bases). The CDR3 length is 17 residues. Trimming cost V 5 bases and J 3 bases, with 23 bases left between them. In germline, CDR1 is SGHNT, CDR2 YYREEE (reference sequence). In DNA, the CDR3 is TGTGCCAGCAGGCCCCTCAATAGGGGGTCCCTTGACACTGAAGCTTTCTTT. As protein: CASRPLNRGSLDTEAFF. The entire variable domain, with the rest obtained from reference TRBV5-4 and TRBJ1-1, is as follows: ETGVTQSPTHLIKTRGQQVTLRCSSQSGHNTVSWYQQALGQGPQFIFQYYREEENGRGNFPPRFSGLQFPNYSSELNVNALELDDSALYLCASRPLNRGSLDTEAFFGQGTRLTVV.

The chain combines TRBV14 with TRBJ1-6; the D gene is possibly TRBD1 (6 bases). Trimming pared 4 bases from V and 5 bases from J, leaving 18 bases between. Germline-derived CDR1 and CDR2 are SGHDN and FVKESK. The CDR3 length is 17 residues. CDR3 DNA sequence: TGTGCCAGCAGCCCTCCGGCTACAGGGTTCAATAATTCACCCCTCCACTTT. Amino acids: CASSPPATGFNNSPLHF.

This clone was seen a few times. This chain joins TRBV4-3 and TRBJ1-1, with 7 bases that match TRBD1. The CDR3 spans 14 residues. The V and J ends lost 4 bases and 2 bases, in that order; junction bases with no gene match: 4. Germline CDR1 LGHNA, CDR2 YSLEER. The CDR3 loop is CASSPGQANTEAFF. In DNA, the CDR3 is TGCGCCAGCAGCCCCGGACAGGCCAACACTGAAGCTTTCTTT.

This chain uses TRBV6-6 with TRBJ1-2, with no clear D. Germline CDR1 and CDR2: MNHNY and SVGAGI (reference sequence). Trimming stripped 6 bases from V and 0 bases from J, with 14 bases between. This CDR3 contains 15 residues. The CDR3 reads CASSYYTQTNYGYTF. CDR3 sequence (DNA): TGTGCCAGCAGCTATTACACACAGACTAACTATGGCTACACCTTC.

V and J are TRBV5-4 and TRBJ1-4; 9 bases line up with TRBD1. V was pared by 0 bases and J by 8 bases, with 2 bases of the junction left unmatched. Germline V lookup: CDR1 SGHNT, CDR2 YYREEE (reference sequence). The CDR3 is made up of 14 amino acids. CDR3 region: CASSLEQGAEKLFF. The CDR3 region has the DNA TGTGCCAGCAGCTTGGAACAGGGGGCCGAAAAACTGTTTTTT.

The chain carries TRBV5-1 and TRBJ2-5, with 7 bases lining up with TRBD1. This CDR3 is 13 amino acids long. The V gene's germline CDR1 is SGHRS and CDR2 YFSETQ. With 6 bases clipped from V and 5 bases from J, the junction kept 7 bases outside the gene matches. The CDR3 bases are TGCGCCAGCACCCCGACAGGGCCGGAGACCCAGTACTTC. Translated: CASTPTGPETQYF.

The CDR3 sequence: CASRGTGGEKLFF. CDR3 sequence (DNA): TGTGCCAGCAGGGGAACAGGGGGTGAAAAACTGTTTTTT. This chain links TRBV2 with TRBJ1-4; 8 nucleotides match TRBD1. Germline V lookup: CDR1 SNHLY, CDR2 FYNNEI. This CDR3 is 13 amino acids long. The junction had 4 bases not matched to a gene; V was cut back by 6 bases and J by 7 bases.

This chain joins TRBV7-6 and TRBJ2-7, with 16 positions matching TRBD2. The CDR3 extends over 17 amino acids. J was trimmed by 6 bases and V by 1 base; bases with no gene match: 6. Germline V gene data show CDR1 as SGHVS and CDR2 as FNYEAQ. The CDR3 is CASSLGGTSGGALEQYF. In DNA form, the CDR3 reads TGTGCCAGCAGCTTAGGGGGGACTAGCGGGGGGGCACTCGAGCAGTACTTC.

This sequence joins TRBV2 and TRBJ1-4; 10 positions agree with TRBD1. The J segment lost 3 bases and the V segment lost 7 bases, leaving 2 bases of the junction unmatched. Germline V CDR1 and CDR2: SNHLY, FYNNEI. CDR3 length equals 14 residues. CDR3 DNA sequence: TGTGCCAGCAATGGACAGGGGGCTAATGAAAAACTGTTTTTT. Encoded protein: CASNGQGANEKLFF.